Below are 17 T cell receptor beta chains sequenced from a single sample in a study of blood T cell repertoires in COVID-19. TCRdb's copy holds only in-frame clones and misses some; the assay was immunoSEQ multiplex PCR. The sample lists some 110,000 clones; 75% to 90% were seen once. Material for sequencing was peripheral blood. Receptors were obtained from a human donor in a cohort sampled during active COVID-19.

The chain carries TRBV18 and TRBJ2-7, with TRBD2 matching over 12 bases. Germline CDR1 reads KGHSH; CDR2 reads LQKENI. V dropped 2 bases and J dropped 2; count of bases not matched to a gene: 4. This CDR3 has 16 amino acids. As DNA, the CDR3 is TGTGCCAGCTCACCATTACCTAGCGGGGGGGCCTACGAGCAGTACTTC. It translates to CASSPLPSGGAYEQYF.

J is TRBJ1-1 and V is TRBV19; D perhaps matches TRBD1 (6 bases). This CDR3 comprises 14 residues. Germline V gives CDR1 LNHDA, CDR2 SQIVND (reference sequence). Trimming took 5 bases from V and 10 from J, leaving 20 bases between them. In DNA form, the CDR3 reads TGTGCCAGTAGTGGCAGGGAGGGGGTCGAAGGAGCTTTCTTT. Protein sequence: CASSGREGVEGAFF.

This clone occurred once. The chain joins TRBV6-5 to TRBJ1-4, with TRBD1 matching over 9 bases. V lost 7 bases and J lost 8; bases outside the gene matches: 8. CDR1 is MNHEY, CDR2 SVGAGI, per germline. The CDR3 has 14 residues. In DNA form, the CDR3 reads TGTGCCAGCAAAAACAGGGGGCGCGGGGAAAAACTGTTTTTT. Amino acids: CASKNRGRGEKLFF.

V and J are TRBV27 and TRBJ2-5, with a tentative D call TRBD1 (6 bases). V was trimmed by 4 bases and J by 1 base, leaving 10 bases between them. From germline, CDR1 is MNHEY and CDR2 SMNVEV (reference sequence). The CDR3 is 14 residues long. Here the CDR3 DNA reads TGTGCCAGCAGTTCTACAGGGCTCCAAGAGACCCAGTACTTC. Residues: CASSSTGLQETQYF.

The V and J genes are TRBV27 and TRBJ1-2, with unresolved D. V was clipped by 2 bases and J by 4 bases, with 14 bases between them. Looked up from germline, CDR1 is MNHEY and CDR2 is SMNVEV (reference sequence). This CDR3 has 15 amino acids. Here the CDR3 DNA reads TGTGCCAGCAGTTTAAAGTCCAGCCCAGGCTATGGCTACACCTTC. It specifies CASSLKSSPGYGYTF.

The J gene is TRBJ2-1, the V gene TRBV25-1, with 8 positions matching TRBD2. The CDR3 extends over 14 amino acids. The V and J ends lost 8 bases and 7 bases, in that order; junction bases with no gene match: 10. Germline values: CDR1 MGHDK, CDR2 SYGVNS. CDR3: CASGGSGLGNEQFF. As DNA, the CDR3 is TGTGCCAGCGGGGGATCGGGACTAGGTAATGAGCAGTTCTTC.

The chain joins TRBV19 to TRBJ2-3, with D possibly matching TRBD1 (6 bases). Looked up from germline, CDR1 is LNHDA and CDR2 is SQIVND (reference sequence). Trimming removed 6 bases at V and 0 bases at J, with 10 bases between. This CDR3 is built from 14 residues. The CDR3 nucleotides read TGTGCCAGTAGCCGAGGGACAAGCACAGATACGCAGTATTTT. Protein product: CASSRGTSTDTQYF.

The chain joins TRBV6-5 to TRBJ2-7, with 9 bases matching TRBD1. This CDR3 contains 12 residues. The germline CDR1 and CDR2 sequences are MNHEY and SVGAGI. The V segment lost 8 bases and the J segment 2 bases; nucleotides outside the gene matches: 1. CDR3 DNA sequence: TGTGCCAGCGGGACAGGGACCTACGAGCAGTACTTC. Translating it yields CASGTGTYEQYF.

The rearrangement links TRBV14 to TRBJ2-2, with TRBD2 matching 12 bases. Germline lookup yields CDR1 SGHDN and CDR2 FVKESK. J was trimmed by 2 bases and V by 5 bases; bases with no gene match: 3. The CDR3 sequence is 16 residues long. The CDR3 coding sequence is TGTGCCAGCAGCGGTGGACTAGCGGGAAACACCGGGGAGCTGTTTTTT. As protein: CASSGGLAGNTGELFF.

The rearrangement joins TRBV6-5 to TRBJ2-7; 13 bases fit TRBD2. Germline CDR1 reads MNHEY; CDR2 reads SVGAGI. The CDR3 covers 15 residues. J was trimmed by 4 bases and V by 4 bases; bases with no gene match: 4. For the CDR3, the DNA is TGTGCCAGCAGTTCCAGGACTAGCGGGAGTTACGAGCAGTACTTC. It is translated as CASSSRTSGSYEQYF.

The CDR3: CASQGDYGYTF. In DNA, the CDR3 is TGTGCCAGCCAGGGTGACTATGGCTACACCTTC. The V and J genes are TRBV19 and TRBJ1-2; D is perhaps TRBD1 (5 bases). The CDR3 spans 11 residues. CDR1 LNHDA and CDR2 SQIVND come from the germline V gene (reference sequence). V was cut by 9 bases and J by 3 bases, with 8 bases left in between.

The CDR3, as DNA: TGTGCCAGTAGTATAGATCAAGCGCGGGGTCCCTACGAGCAGTACTTC. Encoded protein: CASSIDQARGPYEQYF. This chain uses TRBV19 with TRBJ2-7; TRBD2 might be the D (6 bases). Germline CDR1 and CDR2: LNHDA and SQIVND (reference sequence). V shed 0 bases and J shed 2 bases, with 14 bases lying between them. The CDR3 runs 16 residues.

The chain carries TRBV7-9 and TRBJ1-1, with 9 bases aligning to TRBD1. Germline values: CDR1 SEHNR, CDR2 FQNEAQ (reference sequence). The trim removed 5 bases at V and 5 bases at J, leaving 9 bases unmatched. The CDR3 spans 15 residues. For the CDR3, the DNA is TGTGCCAGCAGCCCTAAAGGACAGGGGAGGACTGAAGCTTTCTTT. Its translation: CASSPKGQGRTEAFF.

The chain links TRBV29-1 to TRBJ2-1; 7 nucleotides match TRBD2. V was clipped by 8 bases and J by 2 bases; unmatched bases: 6. Per the germline V gene, CDR1 is SQVTM and CDR2 is ANQGSEA. The CDR3 consists of 13 residues. The CDR3 loop reads CSQWTSPYNEQFF. DNA of the CDR3: TGCAGCCAATGGACTAGTCCCTACAATGAGCAGTTCTTC.

The chain is built from TRBV28 and TRBJ2-7; 7 nucleotides agree with TRBD1. The germline CDR1 and CDR2 sequences are MDHEN and SYDVKM. The ends lost 10 bases at V and 0 bases at J; junction bases unmatched: 3. This CDR3 has 12 amino acids. CDR3 region: CATRQGSYEQYF. The CDR3 DNA sequence: TGTGCCACCAGACAGGGCTCCTACGAGCAGTACTTC.

The rearrangement uses TRBV18 and TRBJ2-1; 12 nucleotides agree with TRBD2. Unmatched junction bases numbered 10, after V lost 5 bases and J lost 2 bases. Germline V CDR1 and CDR2: KGHSH, LQKENI. CDR3 size: 18 residues. The CDR3 DNA follows: TGTGCCAGCTCAACGCTAGCGGGAGGGGGGGTGACCTACAATGAGCAGTTCTTC. The encoded protein is CASSTLAGGGVTYNEQFF.

V usage is TRBV24-1 and J usage is TRBJ2-3; TRBD1 matches 7 bases. Germline V gives CDR1 KGHDR, CDR2 SFDVKD. The CDR3 totals 16 residues. J was trimmed by 5 bases and V by 3 bases; bases with no gene match: 10. The CDR3 region has the DNA TGTGCCACCAGTGATGGCCCGGGACAGAGAGGAGATACGCAGTATTTT. Translating it yields CATSDGPGQRGDTQYF.